This T cell receptor (beta chain) was profiled in a study of cytomegalovirus exposure and HLA in healthy donors. In the study overall: An earlier analysis identified fewer than 130 million unique TCR beta sequences in 150 million to 200 million T cells.

Whole-study findings and limits: With high specificity and sensitivity, the classifier reportedly diagnosed cytomegalovirus status.

PCR primers comprised 60 Vbeta and 13 Jbeta primers. Here immunoSEQ multiplex PCR was the method, and the copy in TCRdb shows in-frame clones only, minus some. The sample includes approximately 75,000 clones, 70% to 85% seen only once; the top ten take 18%. The germline V and J ends were trimmed by 0 bases and 0 bases, with 12 bases remaining between them. This CDR3 comprises 17 residues. From germline, CDR1 is SGHNT and CDR2 YENEEA. A note on this clone: Its antigen remains unknown.

This TCR derives from a man between 65 and 85 years old in good health and CMV-seropositive. The sequencing input was PBMCs. This chain joins TRBV11-3 and TRBJ1-5, with D unresolved. CDR3 residues: CASSLDGERDSNQPQHF. The CDR3 DNA sequence: TGTGCCAGCAGCTTAGATGGAGAGAGGGATAGCAATCAGCCCCAGCATTTT. Looking up the rest from reference TRBV11-3 and TRBJ1-5 gives the full variable domain: EAGVVQSPRYKIIEKKQPVAFWCNPISGHNTLYWYLQNLGQGPELLIRYENEEAVDDSQLPKDRFSAERLKGVDSTLKIQPAELGDSAVYLCASSLDGERDSNQPQHFGDGTRLSIL.